The 12 T cell receptor beta chains below were found in one sample sequenced in a study of blood T cell repertoires in COVID-19. Generated by immunoSEQ multiplex PCR, the TCRdb table keeps only in-frame clones and is missing some. The top ten clones hold more than 8% of a sample with around 50,000 clones, roughly 82% of them seen once. Input material: peripheral blood. The receptors were sampled from a woman aged 80 or over with acute or convalescent COVID-19.

The rearrangement links TRBV2 to TRBJ2-1; 15 bases map to TRBD2. Trimming at V came to 3 bases and at J to 6 bases, leaving 15 bases not matched to a gene. The CDR3 loop spans 20 amino acids. Per the germline V gene, CDR1 is SNHLY and CDR2 is FYNNEI. DNA of the CDR3: TGTGCCAGCAGTGATAAAGGACTAGCGGGAGGGGGAAGAAACCGCAATGAGCAGTTCTTC. The encoded protein is CASSDKGLAGGGRNRNEQFF.

This rearrangement joins TRBV11-1 to TRBJ2-7; 10 nucleotides match TRBD1. Germline CDR1 reads SGHAT; CDR2 reads FQDESV (reference sequence). The CDR3 has 15 amino acids. V trimming: 5 bases; J trimming: 2 bases; junction bases outside the gene matches: 6. The CDR3 is CASSVDRGHPYEQYF. The CDR3 DNA is TGTGCCAGCAGCGTCGACAGGGGGCACCCCTACGAGCAGTACTTC.

This chain uses TRBV27 with TRBJ1-5; the D is unclear. There are 17 residues in the CDR3. Germline V gene data show CDR1 as MNHEY and CDR2 as SMNVEV (reference sequence). V was trimmed by 1 base and J by 4 bases, leaving 17 bases between them. This chain's CDR3 is CASSLLGRRNFNQPQHF. CDR3 in DNA: TGTGCCAGCAGTTTATTGGGCCGTCGGAATTTTAATCAGCCCCAGCATTTT.

This clone showed up just a few times. V gene TRBV5-6 combines with J gene TRBJ1-3, with TRBD1 identical over 10 bases. The germline V gene encodes CDR1 SGHDT and CDR2 YYEEEE. The CDR3 loop spans 16 amino acids. Trimming cost V 0 bases and J 4 bases; bases outside gene matches: 4. CDR3 region: CASSLGDRGRGNTIYF. In nucleotides, the CDR3 is TGTGCCAGCAGCTTGGGTGACAGGGGGCGAGGAAACACCATATATTTT.

The chain joins TRBV28 to TRBJ2-5; perhaps TRBD2 as D (7 bases). Germline lookup yields CDR1 MDHEN and CDR2 SYDVKM. Trimming pared 5 bases from V and 5 bases from J, leaving 18 bases between. The CDR3 runs to 15 residues. CDR3: CASSLRGGPVETQYF. DNA for the CDR3: TGTGCCAGCAGTCTGAGGGGGGGGCCCGTCGAGACCCAGTACTTC.

V gene TRBV27 combines with J gene TRBJ1-4; TRBD1 agrees at 8 bases. The J segment lost 3 bases and the V segment lost 1 base, leaving 4 bases of the junction unmatched. The CDR3 spans 16 residues. Per the germline V gene, CDR1 is MNHEY and CDR2 is SMNVEV (reference sequence). CDR3: CASSLYATGANEKLFF. CDR3 DNA sequence: TGTGCCAGCAGTTTATACGCGACAGGGGCTAATGAAAAACTGTTTTTT.

This rearrangement joins TRBV6-2 or TRBV6-3 to TRBJ1-2; 11 bases align to TRBD1. The germline V gene has CDR1 MNHEY and CDR2 SVGEGT. V trimming: 4 bases; J trimming: 5 bases; junction bases outside the gene matches: 12. The CDR3 is 17 amino acids. The CDR3 region has the DNA TGTGCCAGCAGTTCGGTTGGCGGGACAGGGGGTAGTTATGGCTACACCTTC. This codes for CASSSVGGTGGSYGYTF.

The chain carries TRBV18 and TRBJ2-7; 8 bases are shared with TRBD1. The CDR3 totals 14 residues. V shed 3 bases, J shed 2 bases, and the junction held 3 bases outside the gene matches. Germline CDR1 reads KGHSH; CDR2 reads LQKENI. The CDR3 sequence: CASSPDRAAYEQYF. Written as DNA, the CDR3 is TGTGCCAGCTCACCGGACAGGGCGGCCTACGAGCAGTACTTC.

The V and J genes are TRBV27 and TRBJ1-5; D perhaps matches TRBD1 (6 bases). Germline V gene data show CDR1 as MNHEY and CDR2 as SMNVEV (reference sequence). The CDR3 length is 13 residues. The CDR3 sequence is CTTQKGDNQPQHF. CDR3 in DNA: TGTACTACTCAAAAGGGGGATAATCAGCCCCAGCATTTT.

The genes are TRBV5-1 and TRBJ2-7; D is unclear. The V end was cut by 2 bases, the J end by 2 bases, with 8 bases between. From germline, CDR1 is SGHRS and CDR2 YFSETQ. The CDR3 contains 13 residues. CDR3 bases: TGCGCCAGCAGCTTCGAGATGACCTACGAGCAGTACTTC. It yields the protein CASSFEMTYEQYF.

CDR3 DNA: TGTGCCAGCTCATGGACAGGGATTATGAACACTGAAGCTTTCTTT. Translating gives CASSWTGIMNTEAFF. The rearrangement uses TRBV6-6 and TRBJ1-1; TRBD1 matches at 8 bases. The CDR3 has 15 residues. CDR1 MNHNY and CDR2 SVGAGI come from the germline V gene (reference sequence). The ends lost 8 bases at V and 0 bases at J; junction bases unmatched: 8.

The chain recombines TRBV12-3 or TRBV12-4 with TRBJ2-2, with D maybe TRBD1 (6 bases). This CDR3 has 13 amino acids. The V end lost 9 bases, the J end lost 5 bases, and 13 bases lay between the germline ends. The CDR3 is CASPPGVTGELFF. The CDR3 nucleotides are TGTGCCAGTCCTCCAGGGGTGACCGGGGAGCTGTTTTTT.